The 15 T cell receptor beta chains given below trace back to one sample, sequenced in a study of shared clonotypes between healthy human individuals. Measured with immunoSEQ multiplex PCR; TCRdb has only the in-frame clones, and not every one. The sample yields some 2.1 million clones, 95% seen once. Sequenced input: naive CD4+ T cells sorted from blood. The subset here: CD45RA+ positively selected. The receptor source for this set is a man aged 18-30 years in good health.

The chain recombines TRBV11-2 with TRBJ2-1; D is tentatively TRBD1 or TRBD2 (5 bases each). This CDR3 is 15 amino acids long. Germline V lookup: CDR1 SGHAT, CDR2 FQNNGV. The germline V and J ends were trimmed by 6 bases and 4 bases, with 16 bases remaining between them. CDR3 amino acids: CASRTPGRKYNEQFF. CDR3 DNA: TGTGCCAGCAGGACCCCGGGACGGAAGTACAATGAGCAGTTCTTC.

This sequence joins TRBV28 and TRBJ1-4; 7 bases line up with TRBD1. The CDR3 contains 16 residues. V dropped 7 bases and J dropped 5; count of bases not matched to a gene: 13. Germline V gene sequence: CDR1 MDHEN, CDR2 SYDVKM. The CDR3 spells CASNSPSGGGNEKLFF. The DNA of the CDR3 is TGTGCCAGCAATTCCCCCTCAGGGGGTGGAAATGAAAAACTGTTTTTT.

This rearrangement joins TRBV27 to TRBJ2-5; D possibly corresponds to TRBD1 (6 bases). This CDR3 has 15 residues. The V gene lost 5 bases and the J gene lost 2 bases, with 15 bases spanning the gap. The germline gives CDR1 MNHEY, CDR2 SMNVEV (reference sequence). The CDR3 DNA sequence: TGTGCCAGCAGTAACCGGGACACTTATCAAGAGACCCAGTACTTC. Translation: CASSNRDTYQETQYF.

The chain has TRBV7-2 and TRBJ2-1; D uncertain. CDR3 size: 13 residues. Trimming took off 5 bases at V and 4 bases at J, with 9 bases between the two ends. Germline CDR1 is SGHTA and CDR2 is FQGNSA. The CDR3 spells CASSPRGYNEQFF. The CDR3 nucleotides are TGTGCCAGCAGCCCTAGAGGATACAATGAGCAGTTCTTC. The variable domain in full, with the rest retrieved from reference TRBV7-2 and TRBJ2-1, is GAGVSQSPSNKVTEKGKDVELRCDPISGHTALYWYRQSLGQGLEFLIYFQGNSAPDKSGLPSDRFSAERTGGSVSTLTIQRTQQEDSAVYLCASSPRGYNEQFFGPGTRLTVL.

The rearrangement links TRBV7-8 to TRBJ1-2, with D uncertain. CDR3 length equals 13 residues. V lost 1 base, J lost 5 bases, and 8 bases lay in between. CDR1 SGHVS and CDR2 FQNEAQ come from the germline V gene. The CDR3 DNA is TGTGCCAGCAGCTTAGACCTCATTTATGGCTACACCTTC. Translating gives CASSLDLIYGYTF.

J is TRBJ2-5 and V is TRBV5-1; weak D call: TRBD1 (6 bases). Germline CDR1 is SGHRS and CDR2 is YFSETQ. This CDR3 is built from 14 residues. The ends were cut back, 3 bases at V and 4 bases at J, with 13 bases in the middle. CDR3: CASSSGEGLETQYF. CDR3 nucleotides: TGCGCCAGCAGCTCAGGGGAAGGGCTAGAGACCCAGTACTTC.

The genes are TRBV30 and TRBJ2-5; TRBD2 aligns across 7 bases. Germline V gives CDR1 GTSNPN, CDR2 SVGIG (reference sequence). This CDR3 is 14 amino acids long. V lost 4 bases and J lost 4; bases outside the gene matches: 9. CDR3: CAWTLGGSGETQYF. The CDR3 DNA reads as TGTGCCTGGACCTTGGGCGGGAGCGGAGAGACCCAGTACTTC.

This clone was observed once. The rearrangement joins TRBV19 to TRBJ1-2; no clear D. Germline V CDR1 and CDR2: LNHDA, SQIVND (reference sequence). With 6 bases removed from V and 2 bases from J, the gap between germline ends came to 7 bases. The CDR3 length is 12 residues. Written as DNA, the CDR3 is TGTGCCAGTAGCACAGAGAACTATGGCTACACCTTC. It encodes CASSTENYGYTF.

The chain joins TRBV7-2 to TRBJ2-4; unclear D gene. V was trimmed by 2 bases and J by 6 bases, leaving 5 bases between them. The CDR3 runs to 12 residues. In germline, CDR1 is SGHTA, CDR2 FQGNSA. The CDR3 DNA is TGTGCCAGCAGCTTATGGAGAAACATTCAGTACTTC. This translates into CASSLWRNIQYF. The full variable domain, rest sourced from reference TRBV7-2 and TRBJ2-4, is GAGVSQSPSNKVTEKGKDVELRCDPISGHTALYWYRQSLGQGLEFLIYFQGNSAPDKSGLPSDRFSAERTGGSVSTLTIQRTQQEDSAVYLCASSLWRNIQYFGAGTRLSVL.

V is TRBV7-8 and J is TRBJ1-4; 8 bases agree with TRBD1. CDR1 is SGHVS, CDR2 FQNEAQ, per germline. V was pared by 5 bases and J by 0 bases, with 5 bases of the junction left unmatched. The CDR3 loop spans 16 amino acids. CDR3 nucleotide sequence: TGTGCCAGCAGCCATGGACAGGGACCAACTAATGAAAAACTGTTTTTT. It codes for CASSHGQGPTNEKLFF. The entire variable domain, with the rest obtained from reference TRBV7-8 and TRBJ1-4, is as follows: GAGVSQSPRYKVAKRGQDVALRCDPISGHVSLFWYQQALGQGPEFLTYFQNEAQLDKSGLPSDRFFAERPEGSVSTLKIQRTQQEDSAVYLCASSHGQGPTNEKLFFGSGTQLSVL.

The chain is built from TRBV18 and TRBJ2-1; 10 bases agree with TRBD2. In germline, CDR1 is KGHSH, CDR2 LQKENI. V gave up 3 bases and J gave up 5 bases; unmatched junction bases: 7. This CDR3 has 16 residues. CDR3 protein: CASSPPGLAFHNEQFF. CDR3 in DNA: TGTGCCAGCTCACCCCCGGGACTAGCGTTCCACAATGAGCAGTTCTTC.

In this sample, this clone turned up once. The chain recombines TRBV30 with TRBJ1-2; D uncertain. Germline CDR1 reads GTSNPN; CDR2 reads SVGIG (reference sequence). This CDR3 region has 12 residues. V lost 5 bases and J lost 5, with 12 bases in between. The CDR3 reads CAWDNPGYGYTF. As DNA, the CDR3 is TGTGCCTGGGACAACCCAGGTTATGGCTACACCTTC.

The V and J genes are TRBV5-4 and TRBJ2-5; D possibly corresponds to TRBD1 (5 bases). Trimming left V 1 base short and J 5 bases short, with 12 bases between. CDR1 is SGHNT and CDR2 is YYREEE in the germline V gene (reference sequence). The CDR3 is 14 amino acids. Here the CDR3 DNA reads TGTGCCAGCAGCTTGAAGGGGATCCCTGAGACCCAGTACTTC. Translating gives CASSLKGIPETQYF.

As regards this clone: This may arise from a read error, as a much more abundant clone is one base away. V usage is TRBV7-6 and J usage is TRBJ2-7; 9 bases agree with TRBD2. V was clipped by 5 bases and J by 2 bases; unmatched bases: 4. Germline assignment: CDR1 SGHVS and CDR2 FNYEAQ. The CDR3 contains 14 residues. CDR3 residues: CASSPSGATYEQYF. The CDR3, as DNA: TGTGCCAGCAGCCCTAGCGGGGCAACCTACGAGCAGTACTTC.

The chain carries TRBV18 and TRBJ1-5, with D uncertain. CDR3 length: 13 residues. V lost 8 bases and J 5 bases, leaving 13 bases between the germline ends. From germline, CDR1 is KGHSH and CDR2 LQKENI. The CDR3 region has the DNA TGTGCCAGCAGCCAAGACGCTCATCAGCCCCAGCATTTT. Translated, it gives CASSQDAHQPQHF.